Below are 10 T cell receptor beta chains sequenced from a single sample in a study of cytomegalovirus exposure and HLA in healthy donors (dated by TCRdb to the late 2010s). Library generation was performed with the immunoSEQ multiplex PCR assay. The multiplex PCR relied on a mix of 60 forward primers for TCR Vbeta segments and 13 reverse primers for TCR Jbeta segments. TCRdb holds this immuneACCESS table with in-frame rearrangements only. Some clones are missing; in checked studies, unresolved V genes explain under half, and the rest has no known cause. Across this sample there are about 150,000 clones, with approximately 80% seen only once. The biggest ten clones account for roughly 4.3% of the sample. Sequencing was carried out using PBMCs. These receptors originate from a male donor in good health and CMV-seronegative.

This clone was picked up a small number of times. The V call is TRBV5-4, the J call TRBJ1-2; no firm D call. Trimming shortened V by 1 base and J by 2 bases, and 6 bases separated the two germline ends. The CDR3 is 13 residues long. Germline assignment: CDR1 SGHNT and CDR2 YYREEE (reference sequence). In nucleotides, the CDR3 is TGTGCCAGCAGCTTGAACAGAAACTATGGCTACACCTTC. It encodes CASSLNRNYGYTF.

The V and J genes are TRBV7-2 and TRBJ1-2; D is perhaps TRBD1 (5 bases). CDR3 length equals 15 residues. Germline V gene lookup returns CDR1 SGHTA and CDR2 FQGNSA. Trimming left V 5 bases short and J 4 bases short, with 17 bases between. CDR3 region: CASSQRFQGGYGYTF. The CDR3 DNA is TGTGCCAGCAGCCAGAGGTTTCAGGGAGGCTATGGCTACACCTTC.

Turning to this clone: Germline is not matched at one junction end, which may reflect a read error. The J gene is TRBJ2-3, the V gene TRBV7-7, with D tentatively TRBD1 (5 bases). The germline V gene has CDR1 SSHAT and CDR2 FNYEAQ (reference sequence). This CDR3 spans 14 amino acids. The CDR3 sequence is CASRRRNLRGTQYF. In DNA, the CDR3 is TGTGCTAGCAGGCGACGGAACCTTAGGGGTACGCAGTATTTT. Full variable domain (missing parts from reference TRBV7-7 and TRBJ2-3): GAGVSQSPRYKVTKRGQDVTLRCDPISSHATLYWYQQALGQGPEFLTYFNYEAQPDKSGLPSDRFSAERPEGSISTLTIQRTEQRDSAMYRCASRRRNLRGTQYFGPGTRLTVL.

This sequence joins TRBV4-2 and TRBJ1-1; 10 nucleotides align to TRBD1. The CDR3 is 15 amino acids. V gave up 4 bases and J gave up 0 bases; unmatched junction bases: 2. Germline V CDR1 and CDR2: LGHNA, YNFKEQ. The chain's CDR3 is CASSLGTGVNTEAFF. CDR3 bases: TGTGCCAGCAGCCTCGGGACAGGGGTGAACACTGAAGCTTTCTTT.

This chain connects TRBV11-2 to TRBJ2-7, with 7 positions matching TRBD2. Germline V CDR1 and CDR2: SGHAT, FQNNGV. This CDR3 is 16 amino acids long. V lost 4 bases, J lost 6 bases, and 15 bases stayed unmatched. CDR3 sequence: CASSSMPIAGDFEQYF. DNA of the CDR3: TGTGCCAGCAGCTCCATGCCCATTGCGGGGGATTTCGAGCAGTACTTC.

CDR3 loop: CASSPKPGWDSYNEQFF. The DNA of the CDR3 is TGTGCCAGCAGCCCTAAACCGGGGTGGGACTCCTACAATGAGCAGTTCTTC. The chain couples TRBV21-1 to TRBJ2-1; TRBD2, the table's D call, lacks a check against the DNA. TRBV21-1 is marked as a pseudogene. This CDR3 spans 17 amino acids.

The sample holds one count of this clone. The chain links TRBV5-4 to TRBJ2-2, with 9 nucleotides matching TRBD1. Per germline, CDR1 SGHNT and CDR2 YYREEE (reference sequence). The CDR3 has 16 residues. Trimming cost V 4 bases and J 5 bases; bases outside gene matches: 9. As DNA, the CDR3 is TGTGCCAGCAGCGCCTTACAGGGGGCTCTGACCGGGGAGCTGTTTTTT. Encoded protein: CASSALQGALTGELFF.

The chain has TRBV19 and TRBJ2-7; D might be TRBD1 (8 bases). Trimming removed 5 bases from V and 7 bases from J, with 18 bases in between. CDR1 and CDR2 (germline): LNHDA, SQIVND (reference sequence). The CDR3 is 14 amino acids. This CDR3 is CASSVGQGGREQYF. In DNA, the CDR3 is TGTGCCAGTAGTGTCGGACAGGGAGGGCGGGAGCAGTACTTC.

The chain carries TRBV5-1 and TRBJ1-4; D is uncertain. Trimming shortened V by 5 bases and J by 2 bases, and 10 bases separated the two germline ends. The CDR3 has 14 amino acids. The germline V gene encodes CDR1 SGHRS and CDR2 YFSETQ. In DNA, the CDR3 is TGCGCCAGCAGGAGAGGAGGGACTAATGAAAAACTGTTTTTT. As protein: CASRRGGTNEKLFF.

The V call is TRBV5-1, the J call TRBJ2-5; 11 bases fit TRBD2. With 0 bases clipped from V and 2 bases from J, the junction kept 9 bases outside the gene matches. Per the germline V gene, CDR1 is SGHRS and CDR2 is YFSETQ. There are 18 residues in the CDR3. CDR3 sequence (DNA): TGCGCCAGCAGCTTGGTTTCCTTAGCGGGAGGGGGACAAGAGACCCAGTACTTC. It codes for CASSLVSLAGGGQETQYF.